This TCR beta chain came from a study of regulatory T cells in long-lasting Graves disease. The CDR3 consists of 18 residues. J was trimmed by 10 bases and V by 3 bases; bases with no gene match: 23. The time point is: persistent/refractory GD, antithyroid drugs over 5 years with positive TRAb. PBMCs provided the RNA from which the TCR library was made. The guidelines of the American Thyroid Association were the basis for diagnosing Graves' disease. Study-level points and caveats: Persistent disease exhibited a predilection for TRBV28, TRBJ1-2 and TRBJ2-5. Persistent Graves' cases showed lower TCR diversity than newly diagnosed cases.

HTBI primers from iRepertoire and Arm-PCR of CDR3 regions yielded the TCR beta libraries. TCRdb redid the calling of the multiplex PCR reads with MiXCR, one entry per CDR3 protein. Among 650,000 to 850,000 distinct CDR3 sequences listed, roughly 30% were seen once. This clonotype was observed at least ten times. Its matching antigen is unknown. The receptor's source is a female donor with Graves disease. The J gene is TRBJ1-1, the V gene TRBV12-3 or TRBV12-4, with 7 bases identical to TRBD1. This specimen consisted of peripheral blood mononuclear cells (PBMCs), obtained when the disease was refractory, from a patient treated with antithyroid drugs. Here the CDR3 DNA reads TGTGCCAGCAGTTTTACGCCTGGGGGGACAGCCCTAATTAGAGCAGCTTTCTTT. This codes for CASSFTPGGTALIRAAFF.